A single sample is the source of the 20 T cell receptor beta chains below, sequenced in a study of glioma-infiltrating T cells. The iRepertoire nested amplicon-rescue multiplex PCR amplified TCR alpha and beta CDR3s from RNA. TCRdb passed the multiplex PCR reads through MiXCR, listing each CDR3 protein once. The profile shows about 110,000 distinct CDR3 sequences, under 30% of them singletons. Sequenced: glioma tissue, nonneoplastic brain tissue, or PBMCs (not recorded which). Receptors originate from a human donor with low-grade glioma or glioblastoma, undergoing nonglioma brain surgery, or in good health (not recorded which).

The chain couples TRBV19 to TRBJ2-7, with D unclear. CDR3 size: 14 residues. The germline V and J ends were trimmed by 3 bases and 0 bases, with 9 bases remaining between them. CDR1 is LNHDA, CDR2 SQIVND, per germline (reference sequence). The CDR3 protein is CASSIVTSSYEQYF. In DNA form, the CDR3 reads TGTGCCAGTAGTATTGTTACGAGCTCCTACGAGCAGTACTTC.

This chain joins TRBV20-1 and TRBJ2-1; D remains ambiguous. Trimming pared 5 bases from V and 7 bases from J, leaving 9 bases between. This CDR3 region has 11 residues. Germline V gene sequence: CDR1 DFQATT, CDR2 SNEGSKA (reference sequence). The CDR3 reads CSAAQLNEQFF. As DNA, the CDR3 is TGCAGTGCTGCGCAATTGAATGAGCAGTTCTTC.

There are many counts of this clonotype. This chain uses TRBV7-8 with TRBJ2-1; 11 bases are shared with TRBD2. J was trimmed by 2 bases and V by 6 bases; bases with no gene match: 3. This CDR3 contains 15 residues. In germline, CDR1 is SGHVS, CDR2 FQNEAQ. The CDR3 loop reads CASRATSGAYNEQFF. CDR3 bases: TGTGCCAGCAGGGCGACTAGCGGGGCCTACAATGAGCAGTTCTTC.

This clonotype has at least ten counts. This chain joins TRBV29-1 and TRBJ1-1, with no clear D. CDR1 and CDR2 from the germline V gene are SQVTM and ANQGSEA. CDR3 length: 10 residues. V gave up 5 bases and J gave up 3 bases, with 4 bases separating them. The CDR3 DNA sequence: TGCAGCGTTTATGACACTGAAGCTTTCTTT. This codes for CSVYDTEAFF.

This clonotype was observed a single time. A much larger clone sits a single nucleotide away, making a read error possible. The chain employs TRBV14 and TRBJ1-2; tentatively, D is TRBD1 (6 bases). CDR3 length: 14 amino acids. CDR1 SGHDN and CDR2 FVKESK come from the germline V gene. V lost 3 bases and J lost 4, with 12 bases in between. This chain's CDR3 is CASSQGVGAYGYTF. The CDR3 DNA reads as TGTGCCAGCAGCCAGGGGGTGGGGGCCTATGGCTACACCTTC.

This clonotype was counted many times. This chain uses TRBV6-1 with TRBJ1-5, with TRBD1 identical over 8 bases. This CDR3 is built from 13 residues. CDR1 is MNHNS, CDR2 SASEGT, per germline. J gave up 7 bases and V 5 bases, and 4 bases lay outside the gene matches. The chain's CDR3 is CASSSTGEQPQHF. The CDR3 DNA sequence: TGTGCCAGCAGTTCGACAGGGGAGCAGCCCCAGCATTTT.

With respect to this clonotype: The junction differs from germline at one of its ends, possibly a read error. The chain uses TRBV18 and TRBJ1-5; D ambiguous. The length of the CDR3 is 13 residues. Germline-derived CDR1 and CDR2 are KGHSH and LQKENI. CDR3 in amino acids: CASSPSRDMPHHF. CDR3 DNA sequence: TGTGCCAGCTCACCATCACGAGATATGCCCCATCATTTT. Drawing the rest from reference TRBV18 and TRBJ1-5, the complete variable domain is NAGVMQNPRHLVRRRGQEARLRCSPMKGHSHVYWYRQLPEEGLKFMVYLQKENIIDESGMPKERFSAEFPKEGPSILRIQQVVRGDSAAYFCASSPSRDMPHHFGDGTRLSIL.

This clonotype has at least ten counts. This rearrangement joins TRBV27 to TRBJ2-1, with D perhaps being TRBD1 or TRBD2 (5 bases each). Trimming removed 7 bases from V and 9 bases from J, with 10 bases in between. Germline CDR1 MNHEY, CDR2 SMNVEV (reference sequence). The CDR3 is 11 residues long. CDR3: CASTRGVEQFF. The CDR3 DNA reads TGTGCCAGCACCCGAGGGGTTGAGCAGTTCTTC.

Points on this clonotype: The junction departs from the called germline gene at one end, perhaps through a read error. This chain links TRBV6-6 with TRBJ2-1, with TRBD2 matching over 13 bases. Germline V CDR1 and CDR2: MNHNY, SVGAGI (reference sequence). The CDR3 is 16 residues long. The CDR3 spells CASTGTSGNSHNVQFF. The CDR3, as DNA: TGTGCCAGCACCGGGACTAGCGGGAACTCCCACAATGTGCAGTTCTTC.

As for this clonotype: This could be a read error, since a much larger clone is one nucleotide away. V is TRBV7-9 and J is TRBJ2-3; D gene uncertain. CDR1 and CDR2 from the germline V gene are SEHNR and FQNEAQ (reference sequence). V lost 5 bases and J 2 bases, leaving 14 bases between the germline ends. CDR3 length: 15 amino acids. For the CDR3, the DNA is TGTGCCAGCAGCACCCGACCAGCTGTCACAGATACGCAGTATTTT. It yields the protein CASSTRPAVTDTQYF.

The CDR3 DNA is TGTGCCAGCAGAAACGACAACTACGAGCAGTACTTC. It yields the protein CASRNDNYEQYF. The chain has TRBV12-3 or TRBV12-4 and TRBJ2-7; D gene uncertain. V was clipped by 6 bases and J by 3 bases, with 9 bases between them. The CDR3 runs to 12 residues.

Points on this clonotype: An end of the junction differs from the germline gene, which may be a read error. CDR3 loop: CASGQRVGGELFF. In nucleotides, the CDR3 is TGTGCCAGCGGCCAACGGGTCGGGGGGGAACTGTTTTTT. The chain combines TRBV4-2 with TRBJ2-2, with 8 nucleotides matching TRBD2. Per the germline V gene, CDR1 is LGHNA and CDR2 is YNFKEQ. The CDR3 has 13 residues.

This clonotype has at least ten counts. The chain couples TRBV6-2 or TRBV6-3 to TRBJ2-1; no firm D call. V gave up 6 bases and J gave up 5 bases, with 5 bases separating them. CDR3 length: 11 residues. Germline V gives CDR1 MNHEY, CDR2 SVGEGT. This CDR3 reads CASRKDNEQFF. CDR3 DNA sequence: TGTGCCAGCAGGAAGGACAATGAGCAGTTCTTC.

This clonotype was detected many times. This rearrangement joins TRBV29-1 to TRBJ2-5, with TRBD1 matching over 10 bases. Trimming at V came to 7 bases and at J to 5 bases, leaving 4 bases not matched to a gene. Per the germline V gene, CDR1 is SQVTM and CDR2 is ANQGSEA. This CDR3 is built from 12 residues. CDR3 amino acids: CSADRGMETQYF. In DNA form, the CDR3 reads TGCAGCGCGGACAGGGGGATGGAGACCCAGTACTTC.

This clonotype was detected ten times or more. The V and J genes are TRBV4-3 and TRBJ1-1; 7 nucleotides agree with TRBD1. V lost 1 base, J lost 3 bases, and 23 bases stayed unmatched. The CDR3 runs to 21 residues. The V gene's germline CDR1 is LGHNA and CDR2 YSLEER. The CDR3 loop reads CASSQVAASTTGTFRHTEAFF. CDR3 DNA: TGCGCCAGCAGCCAAGTAGCGGCGTCGACGACAGGGACTTTTCGACACACTGAAGCTTTCTTT.

The sample holds many counts of this clonotype. The rearrangement links TRBV29-1 to TRBJ2-1; 7 bases match TRBD2. CDR1 is SQVTM, CDR2 ANQGSEA, per germline. With 4 bases clipped from V and 6 bases from J, the junction kept 3 bases outside the gene matches. There are 12 residues in the CDR3. The CDR3, as DNA: TGCAGCGTTGCTAGCGGTCGCAATGAGCAGTTCTTC. This sequence encodes CSVASGRNEQFF.

V gene TRBV6-1 combines with J gene TRBJ1-3; D not resolved. CDR3 length equals 14 residues. Germline values: CDR1 MNHNS, CDR2 SASEGT. Trimming left V 7 bases short and J 10 bases short, with 20 bases between. CDR3 sequence: CASILAGELVTIYF. The CDR3 coding sequence is TGTGCCAGCATTCTTGCCGGCGAGCTTGTGACCATATATTTT.

This clonotype was picked up one time. The chain combines TRBV20-1 with TRBJ1-1; 8 positions match TRBD1. CDR1 is DFQATT and CDR2 is SNEGSKA in the germline V gene (reference sequence). J gave up 10 bases and V 2 bases, and 9 bases lay outside the gene matches. The CDR3 sequence is 13 residues long. The CDR3 loop reads CSARKQGGGSAFF. The CDR3 nucleotides are TGCAGTGCTAGAAAACAGGGGGGAGGATCAGCTTTCTTT.

This clonotype occurred a few times. The chain links TRBV19 to TRBJ2-3; D is perhaps TRBD1 (6 bases). V lost 7 bases, J lost 5 bases, and 13 bases lay in between. Germline values: CDR1 LNHDA, CDR2 SQIVND (reference sequence). The CDR3 spans 13 residues. CDR3 sequence (DNA): TGTGCCAGTACCCCGGACAGAGAAGATACGCAGTATTTT. This codes for CASTPDREDTQYF.

This clonotype was picked up a small number of times. The chain joins TRBV9 to TRBJ2-1, with 8 bases lining up with TRBD2. Unmatched junction bases numbered 10, after V lost 2 bases and J lost 3 bases. The CDR3 sequence is 17 residues long. Germline-derived CDR1 and CDR2 are SGDLS and YYNGEE. The CDR3: CASSVGLSGTLYNEQFF. In nucleotides, the CDR3 is TGTGCCAGCAGCGTGGGTCTTAGCGGGACACTCTACAATGAGCAGTTCTTC.